This T cell receptor beta chain was sequenced for a study of blood T cell repertoires in COVID-19. Looking at the study overall: Sources were T cells, B-cell-depleted T cells, or PBMCs; the material itself was cDNA or gDNA.

The CDR3 spans 15 residues. The germline CDR1 and CDR2 sequences are SGHRS and YFSETQ. With V trimmed by 1 base and J by 2 bases, 4 bases remained unmatched. In the case of this clone: The same CDR3 can be traced to other DNA sequences in this sample.

Measured with immunoSEQ multiplex PCR; TCRdb has only the in-frame clones, and not every one. In the table there are roughly 250,000 clones, 82% of which are singletons. Sequencing used peripheral blood. The sequence derives from a woman aged 70-85 years with acute or convalescent COVID-19. The chain carries TRBV5-1 and TRBJ1-2; 8 nucleotides align to TRBD1. CDR3 nucleotides: TGCGCCAGCAGCTTGTCTGGACAGGGAAACTATGGCTACACCTTC. It is translated as CASSLSGQGNYGYTF.